The source of this TCR beta chain is a study of shared T cell receptors in the human thymus. Sequencing was performed with immunoSEQ multiplex PCR; in TCRdb, only in-frame clones are kept and a portion is missing. The data show hundreds of thousands of clones, about 90% seen once. Deletions cut 0 bases from V and 7 bases from J, with 11 bases between. The CDR3 covers 14 residues. Germline values: CDR1 SGHRS, CDR2 YFSETQ. The sample was also reused in another study, on human thymus T cells. That source reports: In corrective heart surgery, resections were taken, and these provided the thymus tissue.

The rearrangement links TRBV5-1 to TRBJ1-5; D may be TRBD1 (5 bases). This TCR was sampled from a boy under three years old with a congenital heart defect. The material sequenced was thymocytes. The CDR3 DNA reads as TGCGCCAGCAGCTTGGAGGGGTTCGGACAGCCCCAGCATTTT. Residues: CASSLEGFGQPQHF.